This T cell receptor (beta chain) is drawn from a study of Ad26.COV2.S vaccination and SARS-CoV-2 variants. Study observations and caveats: Marked by substantial breadth, spike-specific CD8+ and CD4+ T cell responses were reportedly seen after vaccination.

The germline V gene encodes CDR1 MNHNS and CDR2 SASEGT. The length of the CDR3 is 14 residues. Deletions cut 2 bases from V and 6 bases from J, with 13 bases between. Note on this clone: Its antigen is as yet unknown.

Treatment indicated: some 20 received Ad26.COV2.S at low or high dose, single or two shots; about five received placebo; per-sample allocation not given. All samples were drawn on day 63, counting from the first vaccine or placebo injection. An Ad26 vector was used to express Wuhan-strain SARS-CoV-2 spike as the vaccine. The repertoire was sequenced with immunoSEQ multiplex PCR; TCRdb's copy has only in-frame clones and lacks some. The sample shows some 340,000 clones, 85% of them seen only once. This material consisted of peripheral blood, taken in a trial of Ad26.COV2.S vaccine versus placebo. The receptor comes from a person between 18 and 65 years old who received the Ad26.COV2.S COVID-19 vaccine or a placebo. The chain couples TRBV6-1 to TRBJ1-1; a weak D match, TRBD1 (6 bases). The DNA for the CDR3 is TGTGCCAGCAGTGAAAGGCCAGGGGACTCTGAAGCTTTCTTT. This codes for CASSERPGDSEAFF.